The 17 T cell receptor beta chains in this list originate from one sample, sequenced in a study of cytomegalovirus exposure and HLA in healthy donors. The PCR had 60 Vbeta and 13 Jbeta primers. Profiled with immunoSEQ multiplex PCR; TCRdb holds only in-frame clones, not every one. Among 150,000 to 200,000 clones listed, roughly 78% were seen once. Sequencing was carried out using PBMCs. The receptors were gathered from a woman between 25 and 40 years old in good health and CMV-seropositive.

The chain couples TRBV5-1 to TRBJ2-5, with 10 bases that match TRBD2. The CDR3 extends over 15 amino acids. V gave up 3 bases and J gave up 4 bases; unmatched junction bases: 6. Looked up from germline, CDR1 is SGHRS and CDR2 is YFSETQ. The CDR3 sequence is CASSSAIAGGETQYF. The CDR3 DNA reads as TGCGCCAGCAGCTCAGCTATAGCGGGAGGAGAGACCCAGTACTTC.

The chain joins TRBV27 to TRBJ1-5, with TRBD1 matching over 9 bases. Germline lookup yields CDR1 MNHEY and CDR2 SMNVEV (reference sequence). This CDR3 is 16 amino acids long. V shed 7 bases, J shed 5 bases, and the junction held 12 bases outside the gene matches. The CDR3 sequence: CASNPTGTGLDQPQHF. The CDR3, as DNA: TGTGCCAGCAACCCCACCGGGACAGGGCTGGATCAGCCCCAGCATTTT.

The chain carries TRBV6-7 and TRBJ2-7, with D tentatively TRBD1 (6 bases). TRBV6-7 is an ORF for which the function is uncertain. This CDR3 comprises 13 residues. The V end was cut by 2 bases, the J end by 7 bases, with 12 bases between. CDR3 region: CASSYTGSKEQYF. The CDR3, as DNA: TGTGCCAGCAGTTACACAGGGTCTAAGGAGCAGTACTTC.

The V call is TRBV18, the J call TRBJ1-1; 8 bases agree with TRBD1. Germline V gene lookup returns CDR1 KGHSH and CDR2 LQKENI. Trimming removed 6 bases from V and 0 bases from J; junction bases left unmatched: 6. This CDR3 is 15 amino acids long. DNA for the CDR3: TGTGCCAGCTCCCCGGACAGGGATATGAACACTGAAGCTTTCTTT. Its translation: CASSPDRDMNTEAFF.

The chain combines TRBV7-9 with TRBJ1-2; maybe TRBD1 (5 bases). The germline V gene has CDR1 SEHNR and CDR2 FQNEAQ (reference sequence). Trimming removed 5 bases at V and 7 bases at J, with 20 bases between. The CDR3 loop spans 15 amino acids. CDR3 bases: TGTGCCAGCAGCCGGAGGGACTCCGGCAGTCGTGGCTACACCTTC. Translated: CASSRRDSGSRGYTF.

The chain has TRBV4-3 and TRBJ1-1, with 7 bases identical to TRBD1. The germline CDR1 and CDR2 sequences are LGHNA and YSLEER. After removal of 0 bases from V and 2 bases from J, the junction contained 12 bases not matched to a gene. CDR3 size: 18 residues. The CDR3: CASSQDWSGGGTNTEAFF. The DNA of the CDR3 is TGCGCCAGCAGCCAAGATTGGTCGGGAGGGGGCACAAACACTGAAGCTTTCTTT.

This sequence joins TRBV5-4 and TRBJ1-1, with TRBD1 as a possible D gene (6 bases). The ends were cut back, 1 base at V and 1 base at J, with 8 bases in the middle. The CDR3 consists of 14 residues. The germline gives CDR1 SGHNT, CDR2 YYREEE (reference sequence). The CDR3 nucleotides are TGTGCCAGCAGCTTGATAGGGGGGAACACTGAAGCTTTCTTT. Residues: CASSLIGGNTEAFF.

The chain links TRBV11-3 to TRBJ1-4, with 9 positions matching TRBD1. Germline V gene data show CDR1 as SGHNT and CDR2 as YENEEA. Losses at the gene ends were 6 bases for V and 6 bases for J; bases not matched to a gene: 2. The CDR3 sequence is 13 residues long. The CDR3 coding sequence is TGTGCCAGCAGGCGACAGGGGGATGAAAAACTGTTTTTT. It specifies CASRRQGDEKLFF.

This clone is a singleton in its sample. CDR3 DNA sequence: TGCGCCAGCAGCCCTACCCTCACGAGCTCCTACAATGAGCAGTTCTTC. This sequence encodes CASSPTLTSSYNEQFF. This chain joins TRBV4-3 and TRBJ2-1; D not certain. CDR1 and CDR2 (germline): LGHNA, YSLEER. Trimming left V 4 bases short and J 0 bases short, with 13 bases between. The CDR3 loop spans 16 amino acids.

The CDR3 coding sequence is TGCGCCAGCAGCCAAGATCTGACTAGCGGGAGGGTAGGCACCGGGGAGCTGTTTTTT. Amino acid sequence: CASSQDLTSGRVGTGELFF. This chain joins TRBV4-3 and TRBJ2-2; 14 nucleotides line up with TRBD2. The CDR3 length is 19 residues. With 0 bases clipped from V and 4 bases from J, the junction kept 7 bases outside the gene matches. From germline, CDR1 is LGHNA and CDR2 YSLEER.

The gene calls are TRBV6-4 and TRBJ2-1; no clear D. Deletions cut 2 bases from V and 4 bases from J, with 3 bases between. CDR1 and CDR2 (germline): MRHNA, SNTAGT. This CDR3 region has 12 residues. CDR3 sequence: CASSDVYNEQFF. The CDR3, as DNA: TGTGCCAGCAGTGACGTATACAATGAGCAGTTCTTC.

This rearrangement joins TRBV5-1 to TRBJ1-1; a weak D match, TRBD1 (6 bases). The CDR3 consists of 16 residues. Between the trimmed V and J ends, which lost 4 bases and 5 bases, there was a span of 21 bases. Germline CDR1 reads SGHRS; CDR2 reads YFSETQ. Here the CDR3 DNA reads TGCGCCAGCAGCCCAGAGGGGGGGGCTGGTCGAACTGAAGCTTTCTTT. As protein: CASSPEGGAGRTEAFF.

The chain joins TRBV11-2 to TRBJ2-7; maybe TRBD2 (6 bases). The CDR3 is made up of 15 amino acids. Trimming cost V 2 bases and J 3 bases, with 14 bases left between them. CDR1 SGHAT and CDR2 FQNNGV come from the germline V gene. CDR3 nucleotides: TGTGCCAGCAGCTTATACGGCGGGACGAACTACGAGCAGTACTTC. Its translation: CASSLYGGTNYEQYF.

V gene TRBV9 combines with J gene TRBJ2-1; D gene unclear. The ends were cut back, 4 bases at V and 2 bases at J, with 13 bases in the middle. Germline values: CDR1 SGDLS, CDR2 YYNGEE. The CDR3 spans 15 residues. The chain's CDR3 is CASSISVSPYNEQFF. The CDR3 DNA is TGTGCCAGCAGCATAAGCGTAAGCCCCTACAATGAGCAGTTCTTC.

The V and J genes are TRBV5-4 and TRBJ2-5, with TRBD2 matching over 14 bases. This CDR3 has 17 residues. Trimming cost V 4 bases and J 4 bases; bases outside gene matches: 9. Germline CDR1 reads SGHNT; CDR2 reads YYREEE (reference sequence). DNA for the CDR3: TGTGCCAGCAGCCCAGGGACTAGCGGGAGTTTTTCAGAGACCCAGTACTTC. This codes for CASSPGTSGSFSETQYF.

This clone was observed a few times. The rearrangement uses TRBV5-1 and TRBJ1-1; D gene unclear. CDR1 is SGHRS and CDR2 is YFSETQ in the germline V gene. This CDR3 has 15 residues. V was cut by 0 bases and J by 6 bases, with 15 bases left in between. The CDR3: CASSLAIGGIPEAFF. The DNA for the CDR3 is TGCGCCAGCAGCTTGGCTATTGGAGGGATTCCTGAAGCTTTCTTT.

The rearrangement uses TRBV7-2 and TRBJ1-2, with D possibly TRBD1 on 5 matching bases. This CDR3 has 13 residues. Germline CDR1 reads SGHTA; CDR2 reads FQGNSA. V lost 5 bases and J 6 bases, leaving 13 bases between the germline ends. The CDR3, as DNA: TGTGCCAGCAGCCCCCAGCCCAGGGATGGCTACACCTTC. Translation: CASSPQPRDGYTF. The whole variable domain, remainder taken from reference TRBV7-2 and TRBJ1-2, is GAGVSQSPSNKVTEKGKDVELRCDPISGHTALYWYRQSLGQGLEFLIYFQGNSAPDKSGLPSDRFSAERTGGSVSTLTIQRTQQEDSAVYLCASSPQPRDGYTFGSGTRLTVV.